The clone carrying this TCR beta chain was recorded only once. Its antigen is currently unknown. The sample belongs to a study of OX40 agonist ivuxolimab in advanced cancers. Study context: The dose of intravenous ivuxolimab that patients received every 2 weeks ranged from 0.01 to 10 mg/kg. Participants averaged approximately 60 years of age (range about 23 to 90) and were 75% to 90% male. Allowance was made for prior anti-PD-1, anti-PD-L1 or anti-CTLA-4 therapy, and roughly 40% had some. Whole-study findings and limits: CD4+ and CD8+ blood T cells expanded clonally by week 6 at 0.1 to 3.0 mg/kg.

This table comes from immunoSEQ multiplex PCR, and its TCRdb copy is limited to in-frame clones, with some not included. Altogether some 110,000 clones are present, roughly 90% being singletons, with the ten largest covering roughly 0.85%. The TCR sequence derives from an adult with an advanced solid tumor such as melanoma, head and neck, liver or kidney cancer. Sequenced here: CD4+ or CD8+ T cells sorted from blood, sampled in a trial of the OX40 agonist ivuxolimab.

The CDR3 coding sequence is TGTGCCACCCAACAGGGTGCTAACTATGGCTACACCTTC. Protein: CATQQGANYGYTF. This sequence joins TRBV15 and TRBJ1-2, with D tentatively TRBD1 (6 bases). V lost 8 bases and J lost 0, with 10 bases in between. CDR1 is LNHNV and CDR2 is YYDKDF in the germline V gene (reference sequence). This CDR3 spans 13 amino acids.